The 9 T cell receptor beta chains given below trace back to one sample, sequenced in a study of blood T cell repertoires in COVID-19. Method: immunoSEQ multiplex PCR; TCRdb's copy keeps in-frame clones and lacks some. The sample contains about 350,000 clones, 88% of which appear only once. Material for sequencing was PBMCs or T cells enriched from blood (not recorded which). Receptor source: a woman in her thirties who had been exposed to COVID-19.

This clone was seen only once. This CDR3 reads CASSYFGLAGDYEQYF. CDR3 DNA sequence: TGTGCCAGCAGTTACTTCGGACTAGCGGGAGACTACGAGCAGTACTTC. The chain is built from TRBV6-5 and TRBJ2-7, with 13 nucleotides matching TRBD2. The length of the CDR3 is 16 residues. CDR1 is MNHEY and CDR2 is SVGAGI in the germline V gene. V shed 1 base and J 3 bases; nucleotides not matched to a gene: 3.

The CDR3 region has the DNA TGTGCCAGCAGCTTAGATATCACCGGGGAGCTGTTTTTT. It specifies CASSLDITGELFF. The chain joins TRBV7-2 to TRBJ2-2, with unresolved D. There are 13 residues in the CDR3. CDR1 is SGHTA, CDR2 FQGNSA, per germline. Trimming removed 1 base at V and 4 bases at J, with 4 bases between.

The rearrangement links TRBV5-1 to TRBJ2-7; TRBD1 matches 9 bases. V lost 3 bases, J lost 3 bases, and 7 bases stayed unmatched. Germline V lookup: CDR1 SGHRS, CDR2 YFSETQ. CDR3 size: 15 residues. CDR3 amino acids: CASSSSTGGFYEQYF. CDR3 bases: TGCGCCAGCAGCTCATCGACAGGGGGGTTCTACGAGCAGTACTTC.

This sequence joins TRBV28 and TRBJ1-5; a possible D gene is TRBD1 (5 bases). The germline CDR1 and CDR2 sequences are MDHEN and SYDVKM. V was pared by 3 bases and J by 6 bases, with 15 bases between. CDR3 length equals 15 residues. The CDR3 here is CASSFGTRGGQPQHF. CDR3 DNA sequence: TGTGCCAGCAGTTTTGGGACTCGAGGTGGTCAGCCCCAGCATTTT.

The chain uses TRBV19 and TRBJ2-1; 12 positions agree with TRBD2. V dropped 7 bases and J dropped 4; count of bases not matched to a gene: 8. Germline V gene data show CDR1 as LNHDA and CDR2 as SQIVND (reference sequence). This CDR3 has 16 amino acids. The CDR3 is CASTETSGSRYNEQFF. The CDR3 DNA reads as TGTGCCAGTACCGAGACTAGCGGGAGTCGATACAATGAGCAGTTCTTC.

This chain joins TRBV24-1 and TRBJ1-2; 12 positions match TRBD1. The CDR3 spans 13 residues. Per the germline V gene, CDR1 is KGHDR and CDR2 is SFDVKD. V was clipped by 4 bases and J by 8 bases; unmatched bases: 1. For the CDR3, the DNA is TGTGCCACCAGTGAAGGGACAGGGGGCGGCTACACCTTC. This translates into CATSEGTGGGYTF.

The V gene is TRBV9, the J gene TRBJ2-3; TRBD1 matches 11 bases. Losses at the gene ends were 5 bases for V and 2 bases for J; bases not matched to a gene: 7. From germline, CDR1 is SGDLS and CDR2 YYNGEE. The CDR3 length is 16 residues. The DNA of the CDR3 is TGTGCCAGCAGTGCCCGGACAGGGGGCTTCACAGATACGCAGTATTTT. Protein product: CASSARTGGFTDTQYF.

The gene calls are TRBV29-1 and TRBJ2-7; 7 nucleotides match TRBD2. With V trimmed by 7 bases and J by 1 base, 16 bases remained unmatched. The V gene's germline CDR1 is SQVTM and CDR2 ANQGSEA. The CDR3 sequence is 16 residues long. CDR3 amino acids: CSADWGPGLPSYEQYF. The CDR3 nucleotides are TGCAGCGCCGACTGGGGACCGGGACTACCTTCCTACGAGCAGTACTTC.

The chain has TRBV25-1 and TRBJ1-5, with D possibly matching TRBD1 (5 bases). Per the germline V gene, CDR1 is MGHDK and CDR2 is SYGVNS. The CDR3 spans 15 residues. Trimming took off 1 base at V and 5 bases at J, with 12 bases between the two ends. The CDR3 sequence: CASSESGAGHQPQHF. CDR3 DNA sequence: TGTGCCAGCAGTGAATCGGGAGCGGGGCATCAGCCCCAGCATTTT.